The TCR beta chain described here comes from a study of T cells in Graves' hyperthyroidism and ophthalmopathy. This clonotype occurred a few times. Its cognate antigen is unknown. TCR beta CDR3 regions were amplified from RNA. The HTBI primer set was used in a first-round RT-PCR of the TCR CDR3. TCRdb re-analysed the multiplex PCR reads in MiXCR, keeping a single row per CDR3 protein. This table has hundreds of thousands of distinct CDR3 sequences, approximately 15% appearing once. Study-wide results and caveats: Model output signaled ophthalmopathy a median roughly 6.5 months ahead of onset.

The CDR3 totals 13 residues. The germline V and J ends were trimmed by 4 bases and 7 bases, with 16 bases remaining between them. CDR1 is DFQATT and CDR2 is SNEGSKA in the germline V gene (reference sequence). The rearrangement links TRBV20-1 to TRBJ1-2; D perhaps matches TRBD1 (5 bases). This receptor was obtained from a woman younger than 30 with Graves' hyperthyroidism. Sequenced sample: blood. The CDR3 here is CSATPRGYRGYTF. The DNA for the CDR3 is TGCAGTGCTACGCCCCGGGGGTATCGTGGCTACACCTTC.